The next 4 T cell receptor beta chains were all read from a single sample in a study of cytomegalovirus exposure and HLA in healthy donors. The PCR employed 60 Vbeta primers together with 13 Jbeta primers. Assay: immunoSEQ multiplex PCR; the TCRdb copy retains only in-frame clones and omits some. This sample carries under 300,000 clones, 86% of them seen once, and the ten largest clones take approximately 4.3%. What was sequenced was PBMCs. These TCRs come from a man in his forties in good health and CMV-seropositive.

The chain employs TRBV5-5 and TRBJ1-1; D unclear. Trimming cost V 0 bases and J 5 bases, with 8 bases left between them. Looked up from germline, CDR1 is SGHKS and CDR2 is YYEKEE (reference sequence). The CDR3 covers 13 residues. The CDR3 nucleotides read TGTGCCAGCAGCTTGGGTAGGCGGACTGAAGCTTTCTTT. Translated: CASSLGRRTEAFF.

Regarding this clone: Different DNA sequences within this sample yield the same CDR3. The rearrangement joins TRBV4-1 to TRBJ2-7; 12 bases align to TRBD2. V dropped 3 bases and J dropped 3; count of bases not matched to a gene: 3. Germline values: CDR1 MGHRA, CDR2 YSYEKL. The CDR3 has 15 residues. Written as DNA, the CDR3 is TGCGCCAGCAGCCAGCCGACTAGCGGGAGCTACGAGCAGTACTTC. It specifies CASSQPTSGSYEQYF.

The V gene is TRBV28, the J gene TRBJ2-5; D might be TRBD1 (5 bases). This CDR3 region has 14 residues. Trimming stripped 8 bases from V and 0 bases from J, with 13 bases between. From germline, CDR1 is MDHEN and CDR2 SYDVKM. For the CDR3, the DNA is TGTGCCAGCGGACCTACAGGTTACCAAGAGACCCAGTACTTC. It codes for CASGPTGYQETQYF.

CDR3 region: CASSPFTTGAVGAGELFF. The CDR3 nucleotides are TGCGCCAGCAGCCCATTTACAACAGGGGCGGTTGGCGCCGGGGAGCTGTTTTTT. This chain uses TRBV5-1 with TRBJ2-2; 7 bases fit TRBD1. CDR3 length: 18 amino acids. V dropped 4 bases and J dropped 6; count of bases not matched to a gene: 18. Germline V gene data show CDR1 as SGHRS and CDR2 as YFSETQ.